This entry features one T cell receptor beta chain sequence. What it binds is unknown. The CDR3 has 13 residues. The sample is drawn from a study of T cell responses to AZD1222 COVID-19 vaccine. Overall study findings and caveats: At 160-218 and 743-854, vaccine-associated CD4 TCRs were dominant, and they spanned spike. White British people made up most donors, females outnumbered males, and clonal diversity was possibly underestimated.

Repertoires were generated with immunoSEQ multiplex PCR, while TCRdb's copy carries only in-frame clones and drops some. The sample has about 74,000 clones, roughly 90% seen once. Doses given second, at about 4 or about 12 weeks, were pooled. Sequenced material: peripheral blood, taken 28 days after the second AZD1222 dose. The clonotype comes from an adult who received the AZD1222 COVID-19 vaccine. V and J are TRBV21-1 and TRBJ2-6. TRBV21-1 is a pseudogene. CDR3 coding DNA: TGTGCCAGCACAGCCTCTGGGGCCAACGTCCTGACTTTC. Its translation is CASTASGANVLTF.